This entry features one TCR beta chain sequence. 13 Jbeta primers and 60 Vbeta primers were used for the PCR. Assay: immunoSEQ multiplex PCR; the TCRdb copy retains only in-frame clones and omits some. This table holds about 160,000 clones, 80% found once. The data derive from a study of cytomegalovirus exposure and HLA in healthy donors. V dropped 5 bases and J dropped 4 bases, with 6 bases sitting between them. Germline V gene data show CDR1 as SEHNR and CDR2 as FQNEAQ (reference sequence). This CDR3 comprises 11 residues. The chain employs TRBV7-9 and TRBJ2-7; D unresolved. The TCR originated in a male donor in good health and CMV-seropositive. Sequencing input: PBMCs. The CDR3 sequence: CASSGEYEQYF. In DNA form, the CDR3 reads TGTGCCAGCAGCGGTGAGTACGAGCAGTACTTC.